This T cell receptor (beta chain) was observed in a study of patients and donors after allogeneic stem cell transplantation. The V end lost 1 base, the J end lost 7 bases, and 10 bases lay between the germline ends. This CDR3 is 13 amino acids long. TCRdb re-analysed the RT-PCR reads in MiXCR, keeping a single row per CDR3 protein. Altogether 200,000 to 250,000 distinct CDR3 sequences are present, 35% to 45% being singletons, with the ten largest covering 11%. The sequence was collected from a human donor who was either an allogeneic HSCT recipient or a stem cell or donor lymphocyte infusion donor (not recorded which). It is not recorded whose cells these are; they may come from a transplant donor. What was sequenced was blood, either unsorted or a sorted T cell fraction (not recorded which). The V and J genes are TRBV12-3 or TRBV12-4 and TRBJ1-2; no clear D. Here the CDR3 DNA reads TGTGCCAGCAGTTTAGGTGGTGATAGTGGCTACACCTTC. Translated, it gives CASSLGGDSGYTF.